This T cell receptor (beta chain) was captured by sequencing in a study of PD-L1 blockade in urothelial cancer. About the study: Males with urothelial cancer arising in the bladder constituted most of the 29 patients. Once treatment had started, blood was analyzed at 3 weeks (second dose) and again at 6 weeks.

Of note for this clone: Antigen: not known.

Data came from immunoSEQ multiplex PCR; TCRdb stores just in-frame clones and leaves some out. This sample has tens of thousands of clones, with about 90% found just once. The V end was cut by 3 bases, the J end by 3 bases, with 4 bases between. This CDR3 region has 11 residues. Germline V gene sequence: CDR1 SGHNT, CDR2 YYREEE (reference sequence). Study-wide points: Pretreatment clonality of the blood TCR repertoire below the median was predictive of superior survival. Clones that were tumor-associated expanded more in the blood of durable-benefit patients at 3 weeks.

This sequence joins TRBV5-4 and TRBJ2-7; D call uncertain. This specimen consisted of PBMCs, obtained around atezolizumab (anti-PD-L1) treatment. The receptor was derived from a man in his 60s with urothelial cancer. This chain's CDR3 is CASSSNYEQYF. The DNA for the CDR3 is TGTGCCAGCAGCTCAAACTACGAGCAGTACTTC.